Below are 21 T cell receptor beta chains sequenced from a single sample in a study of T cell repertoires in cytomegalovirus infection. MiXCR, run by TCRdb on the reads, gives a single entry per CDR3 protein. The sample consists of about 740,000 distinct CDR3 sequences, 35% of them appearing once. The material sequenced was PBMCs. Receptor source: a human donor in good health (CMV status not recorded). Some clones in this sample may be carry-over from other donors' samples.

The chain links TRBV10-3 to TRBJ2-2, with D hard to call. V was pared by 4 bases and J by 7 bases, with 4 bases between. The CDR3 loop spans 11 amino acids. Looked up from germline, CDR1 is ENHRY and CDR2 is SYGVKD. The CDR3 spells CAISGDGELFF. The CDR3 DNA is TGTGCCATCAGTGGGGACGGGGAGCTGTTTTTT.

The chain uses TRBV28 and TRBJ2-7; 8 bases agree with TRBD1. Germline V gene lookup returns CDR1 MDHEN and CDR2 SYDVKM. The V and J ends lost 5 bases and 7 bases, in that order; junction bases with no gene match: 34. The CDR3 spans 22 residues. This chain's CDR3 is CASSLGSVEYFWTGKSLWEQYF. The CDR3 nucleotides are TGTGCCAGCAGTCTGGGGTCCGTAGAGTATTTCTGGACAGGGAAGAGCCTATGGGAGCAGTACTTC.

The table lists this clonotype with a few counts. The V and J genes are TRBV5-6 and TRBJ1-1; the D is unclear. CDR1 and CDR2 from the germline V gene are SGHDT and YYEEEE. Trimming removed 1 base from V and 5 bases from J, with 9 bases in between. This CDR3 has 13 residues. CDR3 region: CASSLPAGTEAFF. The CDR3 DNA reads as TGTGCCAGCAGCTTGCCCGCTGGAACTGAAGCTTTCTTT.

This chain joins TRBV2 and TRBJ1-1, with D unclear. This CDR3 spans 14 amino acids. Trimming pared 3 bases from V and 0 bases from J, leaving 8 bases between. CDR1 SNHLY and CDR2 FYNNEI come from the germline V gene. The CDR3 nucleotides read TGTGCCAGCAGTGATAGGGATCTGAACACTGAAGCTTTCTTT. Its translation: CASSDRDLNTEAFF.

V is TRBV28 and J is TRBJ1-2; D gene unclear. The germline V gene has CDR1 MDHEN and CDR2 SYDVKM. V was cut by 5 bases and J by 8 bases, with 18 bases left in between. This CDR3 contains 14 residues. CDR3 region: CASSGHGYLVGYTF. CDR3 bases: TGTGCCAGCAGTGGTCACGGTTACCTGGTAGGCTACACCTTC.

This clonotype was observed a handful of times. The chain links TRBV7-9 to TRBJ2-3, with D perhaps being TRBD1 or TRBD2 (6 bases each). Trimming took off 10 bases at V and 4 bases at J, with 18 bases between the two ends. Germline assignment: CDR1 SEHNR and CDR2 FQNEAQ (reference sequence). CDR3 length: 14 residues. Written as DNA, the CDR3 is TGTGCCACGGCGGGGAAGGGGGGCCCAGATACGCAGTATTTT. Its translation: CATAGKGGPDTQYF. Complete variable domain (other parts from reference TRBV7-9 and TRBJ2-3): DTGVSQNPRHKITKRGQNVTFRCDPISEHNRLYWYRQTLGQGPEFLTYFQNEAQLEKSRLLSDRFSAERPKGSFSTLEIQRTEQGDSAMYLCATAGKGGPDTQYFGPGTRLTVL.

This clonotype was seen a few times. The rearrangement links TRBV28 to TRBJ1-1; a weak D match, TRBD1 (6 bases). Germline V CDR1 and CDR2: MDHEN, SYDVKM. The length of the CDR3 is 14 residues. Trimming took 7 bases from V and 3 from J, leaving 15 bases between them. This CDR3 reads CASTESKGDTEAFF. The CDR3 nucleotides are TGTGCCAGCACCGAATCGAAGGGGGACACTGAAGCTTTCTTT. The full variable domain, completed using reference TRBV28 and TRBJ1-1, is DVKVTQSSRYLVKRTGEKVFLECVQDMDHENMFWYRQDPGLGLRLIYFSYDVKMKEKGDIPEGYSVSREKKERFSLILESASTNQTSMYLCASTESKGDTEAFFGQGTRLTVV.

The chain joins TRBV20-1 to TRBJ2-5; D remains ambiguous. Germline-derived CDR1 and CDR2 are DFQATT and SNEGSKA (reference sequence). The length of the CDR3 is 11 residues. The CDR3 DNA follows: TGCAGAACGGTGGTTCCAGAGACCCAGTACTTC. Translation gives CRTVVPETQYF.

This chain links TRBV19 with TRBJ1-5; TRBD1 matches at 7 bases. V dropped 6 bases and J dropped 3; count of bases not matched to a gene: 8. The CDR3 runs to 15 residues. Germline assignment: CDR1 LNHDA and CDR2 SQIVND (reference sequence). The CDR3 here is CASSYQTGYNQPQHF. CDR3 DNA sequence: TGTGCCAGTAGCTACCAGACAGGGTACAATCAGCCCCAGCATTTT.

This chain connects TRBV4-1 to TRBJ2-7; TRBD1 aligns across 7 bases. The CDR3 is 16 residues long. The trim removed 4 bases at V and 1 base at J, leaving 10 bases unmatched. Germline assignment: CDR1 MGHRA and CDR2 YSYEKL. CDR3 loop: CASSPRWDRLSYEQYF. The DNA of the CDR3 is TGCGCCAGCAGCCCTCGATGGGACAGATTATCCTACGAGCAGTACTTC.

This clonotype has a handful of counts. The V call is TRBV11-1, the J call TRBJ2-7, with a possible D match to TRBD1 (6 bases). V shed 1 base and J shed 6 bases, with 16 bases lying between them. The CDR3 loop spans 15 amino acids. Germline V lookup: CDR1 SGHAT, CDR2 FQDESV (reference sequence). The CDR3 coding sequence is TGTGCCAGCAGCTTAGTGGCAGGGGATGGTGTCGAGCAGTACTTC. This gives the protein CASSLVAGDGVEQYF.

The rearrangement uses TRBV7-2 and TRBJ1-2, with 10 bases lining up with TRBD1. The V gene's germline CDR1 is SGHTA and CDR2 FQGNSA. V lost 1 base to trimming and J lost 7 bases; unmatched junction nucleotides: 3. The CDR3 sequence is 14 residues long. The chain's CDR3 is CASSLGGQGRGYTF. The DNA for the CDR3 is TGTGCCAGCAGCTTAGGGGGACAGGGGCGTGGCTACACCTTC.

The table lists this clonotype with a few counts. The genes are TRBV4-1 and TRBJ1-1; possibly TRBD1 for D (5 bases). Germline CDR1 is MGHRA and CDR2 is YSYEKL. The germline V and J ends were trimmed by 4 bases and 5 bases, with 11 bases remaining between them. The CDR3 loop spans 13 amino acids. CDR3 coding DNA: TGCGCCAGCAGCCCGTGGGGGGAAACTGAAGCTTTCTTT. It specifies CASSPWGETEAFF.

This clonotype turned up a few times. This chain connects TRBV19 to TRBJ2-1; TRBD2 agrees at 8 bases. CDR3 length equals 16 residues. CDR1 and CDR2 (germline): LNHDA, SQIVND (reference sequence). After removal of 5 bases from V and 3 bases from J, the junction contained 9 bases not matched to a gene. In DNA form, the CDR3 reads TGTGCCAGTAGTGTTGCGGGAGGCGGGGACTACAATGAGCAGTTCTTC. Protein: CASSVAGGGDYNEQFF. Based on the CDR3 plus reference TRBV19 and TRBJ2-1, the full variable domain is DGGITQSPKYLFRKEGQNVTLSCEQNLNHDAMYWYRQDPGQGLRLIYYSQIVNDFQKGDIAEGYSVSREKKESFPLTVTSAQKNPTAFYLCASSVAGGGDYNEQFFGPGTRLTVL.

The chain carries TRBV28 and TRBJ2-1; D gene ambiguous. The CDR3 has 13 residues. V lost 3 bases and J lost 9, with 12 bases in between. Germline CDR1 reads MDHEN; CDR2 reads SYDVKM. The chain's CDR3 is CASSFPPPSEQFF. CDR3 nucleotide sequence: TGTGCCAGCAGTTTCCCCCCTCCGAGTGAGCAGTTCTTC.

The table lists this clonotype with a few counts. The chain employs TRBV7-9 and TRBJ1-2, with unresolved D. V was trimmed by 2 bases and J by 8 bases, leaving 9 bases between them. The germline CDR1 and CDR2 sequences are SEHNR and FQNEAQ (reference sequence). The CDR3 extends over 12 amino acids. CDR3 sequence reads: CASSLLVWGYTF. CDR3 nucleotide sequence: TGTGCCAGCAGCTTACTCGTATGGGGCTACACCTTC. Filled out from reference TRBV7-9 and TRBJ1-2, the complete variable domain reads DTGVSQNPRHKITKRGQNVTFRCDPISEHNRLYWYRQTLGQGPEFLTYFQNEAQLEKSRLLSDRFSAERPKGSFSTLEIQRTEQGDSAMYLCASSLLVWGYTFGSGTRLTVV.

The sample holds a few counts of this clonotype. V usage is TRBV27 and J usage is TRBJ2-7; D might be TRBD2 (5 bases). The germline CDR1 and CDR2 sequences are MNHEY and SMNVEV (reference sequence). The CDR3 has 14 amino acids. V shed 6 bases and J shed 3 bases, with 15 bases lying between them. The DNA of the CDR3 is TGTGCCAGCAGCATAGGACTGAAAAACTACGAGCAGTACTTC. Translation gives CASSIGLKNYEQYF.

The CDR3 protein is CASSSSPGWRSDSYEQYF. In DNA, the CDR3 is TGTGCCAGCAGTAGTTCCCCTGGGTGGAGGTCCGACTCCTACGAGCAGTACTTC. The chain is built from TRBV28 and TRBJ2-7, with D maybe TRBD2 (5 bases). V was cut by 5 bases and J by 0 bases, with 23 bases left in between. The CDR3 is 18 amino acids. CDR1 and CDR2 (germline): MDHEN, SYDVKM. Supplemented by reference TRBV28 and TRBJ2-7, the full variable domain reads DVKVTQSSRYLVKRTGEKVFLECVQDMDHENMFWYRQDPGLGLRLIYFSYDVKMKEKGDIPEGYSVSREKKERFSLILESASTNQTSMYLCASSSSPGWRSDSYEQYFGPGTRLTVT.

The gene calls are TRBV6-4 and TRBJ2-1, with TRBD2 matching over 8 bases. Losses at the gene ends were 2 bases for V and 0 bases for J; bases not matched to a gene: 0. CDR3 size: 15 residues. Per germline, CDR1 MRHNA and CDR2 SNTAGT. The CDR3 reads CASSDGTSSYNEQFF. CDR3 sequence (DNA): TGTGCCAGCAGTGACGGGACTAGCTCCTACAATGAGCAGTTCTTC.

This clonotype was seen a handful of times. The V gene is TRBV28, the J gene TRBJ1-6; possibly TRBD1 for D (5 bases). Trimming took 1 base from V and 10 from J, leaving 14 bases between them. This CDR3 region has 15 residues. Germline values: CDR1 MDHEN, CDR2 SYDVKM. The CDR3 loop is CASSLYGTALSPLHF. CDR3 nucleotide sequence: TGTGCCAGCAGTTTATACGGGACGGCCTTGTCACCCCTCCACTTT.

This clonotype was seen a few times. The chain links TRBV12-3 or TRBV12-4 to TRBJ1-1; TRBD1 agrees at 7 bases. CDR3 size: 14 residues. J was trimmed by 4 bases and V by 6 bases; bases with no gene match: 8. The CDR3 reads CASRSDRLLTEAFF. The CDR3 DNA follows: TGTGCCAGCAGGTCGGACAGGTTGCTCACTGAAGCTTTCTTT.